This record looks at one TCR beta chain sequence and its context. Its target is not known. The V and J ends lost 1 base and 2 bases respectively, with 8 bases between them. Per germline, CDR1 SGHTA and CDR2 FQGNSA. This CDR3 has 14 residues. The sample comes from a study of radiotherapy plus CTLA-4 blockade in lung cancer. Sequencing used immunoSEQ multiplex PCR; TCRdb keeps in-frame clones, though not all of them. Among approximately 94,000 clones listed, 82% were seen once. General study findings and limits: Once radiotherapy plus ipilimumab had been given, TCR clones derived from tumor expanded in blood.

The gene calls are TRBV7-2 and TRBJ2-5; D unclear. The receptor was derived from a human donor with non-small cell lung cancer that progressed on radiotherapy plus ipilimumab. The sequenced sample was peripheral blood, obtained from a patient treated with radiotherapy plus ipilimumab. The CDR3 DNA sequence: TGTGCCAGCAGCTTAGACCATACGCAAGAGACCCAGTACTTC. Its translation: CASSLDHTQETQYF.